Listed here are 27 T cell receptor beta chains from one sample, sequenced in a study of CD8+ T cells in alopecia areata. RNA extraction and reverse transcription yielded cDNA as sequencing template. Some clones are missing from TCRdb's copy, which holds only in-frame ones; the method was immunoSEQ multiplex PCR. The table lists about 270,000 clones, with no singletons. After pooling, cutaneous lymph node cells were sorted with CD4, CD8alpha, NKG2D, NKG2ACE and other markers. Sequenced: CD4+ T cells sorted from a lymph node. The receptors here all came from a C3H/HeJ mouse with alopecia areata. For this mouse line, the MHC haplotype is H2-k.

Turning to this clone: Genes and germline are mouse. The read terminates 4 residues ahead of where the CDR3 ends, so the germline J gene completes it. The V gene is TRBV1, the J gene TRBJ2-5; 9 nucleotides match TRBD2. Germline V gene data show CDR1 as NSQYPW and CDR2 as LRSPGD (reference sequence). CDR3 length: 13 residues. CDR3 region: CTCSVGGPDTQYF. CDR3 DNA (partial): TGCACCTGCAGTGTGGGGGGGCCAGAC.

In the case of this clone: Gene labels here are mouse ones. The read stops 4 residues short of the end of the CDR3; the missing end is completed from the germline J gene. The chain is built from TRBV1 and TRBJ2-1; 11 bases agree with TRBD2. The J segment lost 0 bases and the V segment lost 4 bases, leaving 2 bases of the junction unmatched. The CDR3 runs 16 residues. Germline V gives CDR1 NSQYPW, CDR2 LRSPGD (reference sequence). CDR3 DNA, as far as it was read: TGCACCTGCAGTGGGACTGGGGGGCGTAACTATGCT. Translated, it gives CTCSGTGGRNYA. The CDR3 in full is CTCSGTGGRNYAEQFF.

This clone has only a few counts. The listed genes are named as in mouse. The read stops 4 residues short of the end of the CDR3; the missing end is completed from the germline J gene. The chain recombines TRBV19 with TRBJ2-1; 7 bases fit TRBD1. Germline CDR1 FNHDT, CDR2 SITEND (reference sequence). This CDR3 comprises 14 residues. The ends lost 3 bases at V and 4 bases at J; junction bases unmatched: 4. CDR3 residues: CASSNRDRYAEQFF. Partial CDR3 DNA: TGTGCCAGCAGTAACCGGGACAGATATGCT.

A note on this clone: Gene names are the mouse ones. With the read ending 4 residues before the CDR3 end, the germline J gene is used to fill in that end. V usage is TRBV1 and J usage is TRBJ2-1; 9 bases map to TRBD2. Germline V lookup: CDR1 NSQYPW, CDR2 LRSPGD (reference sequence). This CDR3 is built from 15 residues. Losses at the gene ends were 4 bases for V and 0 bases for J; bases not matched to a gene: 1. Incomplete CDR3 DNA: TGCACCTGCAGTGTACTGGGGGGTAACTATGCT. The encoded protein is CTCSVLGGNYA. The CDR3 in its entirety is CTCSVLGGNYAEQFF.

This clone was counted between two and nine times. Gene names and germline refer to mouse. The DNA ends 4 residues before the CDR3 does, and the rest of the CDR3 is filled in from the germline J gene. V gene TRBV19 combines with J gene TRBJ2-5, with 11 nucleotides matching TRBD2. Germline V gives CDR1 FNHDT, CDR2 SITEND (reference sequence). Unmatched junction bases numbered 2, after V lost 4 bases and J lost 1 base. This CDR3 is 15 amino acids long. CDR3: CASSSDWGDQDTQYF. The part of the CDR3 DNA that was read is TGTGCCAGCAGTTCGGACTGGGGGGACCAAGAC.

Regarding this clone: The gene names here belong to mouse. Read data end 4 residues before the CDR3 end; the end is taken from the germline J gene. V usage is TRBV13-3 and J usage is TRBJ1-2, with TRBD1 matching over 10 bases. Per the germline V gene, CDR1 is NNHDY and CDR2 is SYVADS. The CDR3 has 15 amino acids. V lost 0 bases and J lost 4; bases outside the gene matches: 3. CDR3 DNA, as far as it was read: TGTGCCAGCAGTGATGCGACAGGGGGCATCTCC. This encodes CASSDATGGIS. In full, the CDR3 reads CASSDATGGISDYTF.

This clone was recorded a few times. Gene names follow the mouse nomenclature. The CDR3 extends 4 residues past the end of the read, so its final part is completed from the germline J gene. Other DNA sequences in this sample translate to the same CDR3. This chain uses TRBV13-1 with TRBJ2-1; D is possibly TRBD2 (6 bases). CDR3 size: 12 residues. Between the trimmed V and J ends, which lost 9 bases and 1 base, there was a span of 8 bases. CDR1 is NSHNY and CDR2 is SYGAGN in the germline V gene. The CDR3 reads CATGGNYAEQFF. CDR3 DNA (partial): TGTGCCACCGGGGGGAACTATGCT.

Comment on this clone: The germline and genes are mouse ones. The CDR3 bases that were read are TGTGCCAGCAGCTCAGGGGGCGGTTCGCCC. Translation: CASSSGGGSP. The full CDR3 is CASSSGGGSPLYF. The rearrangement links TRBV5 to TRBJ1-6, with 8 nucleotides matching TRBD1. Read data end 3 residues before the CDR3 end; the end is taken from the germline J gene. TRBJ1-6 is known as an ORF, though its function is uncertain. V lost 5 bases to trimming and J lost 9 bases; unmatched junction nucleotides: 3. Germline loops: CDR1 LGHNA, CDR2 YNLKQL (reference sequence). The CDR3 loop spans 13 amino acids.

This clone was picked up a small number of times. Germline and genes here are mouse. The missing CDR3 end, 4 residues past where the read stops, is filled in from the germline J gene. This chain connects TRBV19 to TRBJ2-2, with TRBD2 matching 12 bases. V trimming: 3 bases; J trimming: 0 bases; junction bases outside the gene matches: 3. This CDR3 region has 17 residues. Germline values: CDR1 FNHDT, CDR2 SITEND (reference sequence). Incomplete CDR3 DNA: TGTGCCAGCAGTAAGGACTGGGGGGGAGCAAACACCGGG. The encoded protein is CASSKDWGGANTG. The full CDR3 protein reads CASSKDWGGANTGQLYF.

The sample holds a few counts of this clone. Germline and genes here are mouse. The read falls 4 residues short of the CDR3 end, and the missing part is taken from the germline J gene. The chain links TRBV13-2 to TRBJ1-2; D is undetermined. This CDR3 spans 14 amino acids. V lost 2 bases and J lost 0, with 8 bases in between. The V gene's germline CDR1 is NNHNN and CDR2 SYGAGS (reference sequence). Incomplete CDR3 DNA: TGTGCCAGCGGTGAACAAATCCCAAACTCC. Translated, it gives CASGEQIPNS. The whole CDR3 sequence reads CASGEQIPNSDYTF.

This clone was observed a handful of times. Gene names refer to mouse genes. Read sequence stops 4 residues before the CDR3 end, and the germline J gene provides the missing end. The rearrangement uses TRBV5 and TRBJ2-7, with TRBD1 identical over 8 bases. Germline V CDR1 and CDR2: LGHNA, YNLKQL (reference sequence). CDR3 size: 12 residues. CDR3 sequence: CASSLTGDEQYF. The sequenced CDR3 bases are TGTGCCAGCAGCTTGACAGGGGAT.

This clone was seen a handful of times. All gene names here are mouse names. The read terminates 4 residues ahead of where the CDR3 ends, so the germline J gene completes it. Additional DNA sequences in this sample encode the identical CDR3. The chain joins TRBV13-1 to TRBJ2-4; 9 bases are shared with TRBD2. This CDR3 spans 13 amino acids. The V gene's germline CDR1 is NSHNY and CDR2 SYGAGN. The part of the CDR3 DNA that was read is TGTGCCAGCAGTCCTGGGGGGGAAAAC. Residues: CASSPGGEN. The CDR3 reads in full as CASSPGGENTLYF.

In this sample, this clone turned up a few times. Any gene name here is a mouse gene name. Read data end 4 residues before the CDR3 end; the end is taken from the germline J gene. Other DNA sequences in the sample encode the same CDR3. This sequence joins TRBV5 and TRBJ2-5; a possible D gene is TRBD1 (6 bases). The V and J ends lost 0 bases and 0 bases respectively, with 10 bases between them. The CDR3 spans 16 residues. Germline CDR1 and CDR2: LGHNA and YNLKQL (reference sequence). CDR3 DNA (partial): TGTGCCAGCAGCCAAGATCCCGGACAGAACCAAGAC. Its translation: CASSQDPGQNQD. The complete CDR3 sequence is CASSQDPGQNQDTQYF.

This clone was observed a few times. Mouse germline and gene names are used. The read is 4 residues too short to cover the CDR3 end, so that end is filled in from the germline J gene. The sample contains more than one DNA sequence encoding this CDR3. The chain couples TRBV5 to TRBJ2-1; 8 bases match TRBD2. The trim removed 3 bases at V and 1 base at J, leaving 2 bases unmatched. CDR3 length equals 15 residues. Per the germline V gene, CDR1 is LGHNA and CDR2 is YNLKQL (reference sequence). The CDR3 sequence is CASSQNWGNYAEQFF. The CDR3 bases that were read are TGTGCCAGCAGCCAGAACTGGGGGAACTATGCT.

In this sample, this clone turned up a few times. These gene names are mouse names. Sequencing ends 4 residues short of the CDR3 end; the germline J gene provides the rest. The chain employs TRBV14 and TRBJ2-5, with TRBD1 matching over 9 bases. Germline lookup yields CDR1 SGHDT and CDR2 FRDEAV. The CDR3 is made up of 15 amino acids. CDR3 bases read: TGTGCCAGCAGTTTCCGGACAGGGGACGAAGAC. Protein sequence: CASSFRTGDED. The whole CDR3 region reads CASSFRTGDEDTQYF.

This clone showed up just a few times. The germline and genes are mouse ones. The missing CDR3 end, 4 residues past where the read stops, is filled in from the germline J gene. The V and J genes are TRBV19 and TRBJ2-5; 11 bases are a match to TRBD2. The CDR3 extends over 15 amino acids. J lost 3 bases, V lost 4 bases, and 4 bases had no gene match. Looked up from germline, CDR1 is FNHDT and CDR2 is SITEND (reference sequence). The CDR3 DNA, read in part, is TGTGCCAGCAGTCCTTGGGACTGGGGGCAAGAC. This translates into CASSPWDWGQD. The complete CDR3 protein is CASSPWDWGQDTQYF.

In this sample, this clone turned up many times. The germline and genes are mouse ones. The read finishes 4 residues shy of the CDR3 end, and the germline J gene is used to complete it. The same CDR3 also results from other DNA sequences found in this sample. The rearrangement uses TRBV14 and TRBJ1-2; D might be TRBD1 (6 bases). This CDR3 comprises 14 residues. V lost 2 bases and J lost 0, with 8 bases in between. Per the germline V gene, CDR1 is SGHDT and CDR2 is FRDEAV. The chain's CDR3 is CASSFGTTNSDYTF. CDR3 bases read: TGTGCCAGCAGTTTTGGGACAACAAACTCC.

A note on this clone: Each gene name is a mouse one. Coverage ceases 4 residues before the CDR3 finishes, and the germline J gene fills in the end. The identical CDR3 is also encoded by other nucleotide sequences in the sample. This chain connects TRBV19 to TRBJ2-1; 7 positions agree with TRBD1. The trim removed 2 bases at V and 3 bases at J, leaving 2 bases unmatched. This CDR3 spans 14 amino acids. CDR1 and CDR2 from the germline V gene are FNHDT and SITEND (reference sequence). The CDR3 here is CASSIRDSYAEQFF. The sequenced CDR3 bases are TGTGCCAGCAGTATCCGGGACAGCTATGCT.

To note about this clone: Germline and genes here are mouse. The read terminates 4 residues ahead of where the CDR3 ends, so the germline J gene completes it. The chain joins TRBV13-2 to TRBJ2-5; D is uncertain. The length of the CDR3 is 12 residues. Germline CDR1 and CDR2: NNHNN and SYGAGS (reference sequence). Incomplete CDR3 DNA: TGTGCCAGCGGTGATGCACTGGAC. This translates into CASGDALD. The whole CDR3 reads CASGDALDTQYF.

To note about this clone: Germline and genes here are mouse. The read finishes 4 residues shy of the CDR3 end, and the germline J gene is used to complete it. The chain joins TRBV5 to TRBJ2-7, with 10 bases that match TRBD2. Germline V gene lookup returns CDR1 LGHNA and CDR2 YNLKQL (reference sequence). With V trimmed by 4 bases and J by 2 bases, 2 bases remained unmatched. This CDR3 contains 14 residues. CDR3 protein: CASSLDWGAYEQYF. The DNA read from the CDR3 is TGTGCCAGCAGCCTAGACTGGGGGGCCTAT.

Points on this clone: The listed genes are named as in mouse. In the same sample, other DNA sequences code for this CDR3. This chain's CDR3 is CASGDYSYEQYF. The sequenced part of the CDR3 DNA is TGTGCCAGCGGTGATTACAGCTAT. The chain couples TRBV13-2 to TRBJ2-7; D is ambiguous. Coverage ceases 4 residues before the CDR3 finishes, and the germline J gene fills in the end. V was cut by 1 base and J by 3 bases, with 5 bases left in between. Germline V gene sequence: CDR1 NNHNN, CDR2 SYGAGS (reference sequence). The CDR3 has 12 residues.

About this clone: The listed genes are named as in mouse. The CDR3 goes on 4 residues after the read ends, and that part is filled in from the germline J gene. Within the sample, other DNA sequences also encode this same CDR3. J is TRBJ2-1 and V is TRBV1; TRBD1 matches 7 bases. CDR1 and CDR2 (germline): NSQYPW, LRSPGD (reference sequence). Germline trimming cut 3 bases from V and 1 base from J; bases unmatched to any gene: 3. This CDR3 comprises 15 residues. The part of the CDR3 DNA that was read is TGCACCTGCAGTGCCGACAGGGCAAACTATGCT. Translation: CTCSADRANYA. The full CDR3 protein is CTCSADRANYAEQFF.

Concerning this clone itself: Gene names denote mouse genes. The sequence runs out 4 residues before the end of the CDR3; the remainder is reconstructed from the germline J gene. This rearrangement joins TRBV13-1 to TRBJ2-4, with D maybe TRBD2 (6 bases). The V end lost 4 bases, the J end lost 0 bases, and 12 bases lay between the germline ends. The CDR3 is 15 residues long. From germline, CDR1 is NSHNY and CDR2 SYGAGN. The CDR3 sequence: CASSHLGTSQNTLYF. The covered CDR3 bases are TGTGCCAGCAGTCACCTGGGGACTAGTCAAAAC.

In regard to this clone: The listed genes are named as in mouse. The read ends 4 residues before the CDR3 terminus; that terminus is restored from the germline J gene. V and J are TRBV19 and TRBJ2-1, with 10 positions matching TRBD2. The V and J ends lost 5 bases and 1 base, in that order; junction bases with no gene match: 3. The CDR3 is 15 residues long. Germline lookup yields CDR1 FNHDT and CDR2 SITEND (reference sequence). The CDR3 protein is CASRKGLGNYAEQFF. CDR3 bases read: TGTGCCAGCAGAAAGGGACTGGGGAACTATGCT.

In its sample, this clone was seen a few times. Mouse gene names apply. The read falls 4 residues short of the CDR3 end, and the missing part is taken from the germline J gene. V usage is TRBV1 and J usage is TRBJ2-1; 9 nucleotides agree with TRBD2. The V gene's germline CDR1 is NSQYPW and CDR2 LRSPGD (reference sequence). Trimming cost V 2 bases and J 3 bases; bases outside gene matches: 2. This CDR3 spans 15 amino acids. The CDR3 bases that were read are TGCACCTGCAGTGCACTGGGGGGGTTCTATGCT. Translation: CTCSALGGFYA. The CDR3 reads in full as CTCSALGGFYAEQFF.

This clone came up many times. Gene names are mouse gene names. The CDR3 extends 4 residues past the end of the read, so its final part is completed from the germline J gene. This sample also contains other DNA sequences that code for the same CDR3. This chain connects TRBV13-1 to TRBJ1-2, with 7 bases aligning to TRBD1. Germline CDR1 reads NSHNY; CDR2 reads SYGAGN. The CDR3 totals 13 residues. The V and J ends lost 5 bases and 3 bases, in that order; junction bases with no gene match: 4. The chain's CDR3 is CASSPDRDSDYTF. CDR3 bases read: TGTGCCAGCAGCCCAGACAGGGACTCC.

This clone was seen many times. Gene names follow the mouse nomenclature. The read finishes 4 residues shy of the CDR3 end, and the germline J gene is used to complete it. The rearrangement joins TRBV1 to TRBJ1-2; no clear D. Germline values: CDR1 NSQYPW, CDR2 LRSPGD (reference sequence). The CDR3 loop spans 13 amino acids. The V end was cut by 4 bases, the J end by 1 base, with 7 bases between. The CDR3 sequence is CTCSGTKNSDYTF. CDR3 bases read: TGCACCTGCAGTGGAACAAAAAACTCC.